This note documents a single TCR beta chain sequence. CD45RO-negative, CCR7-selected cells formed the naive CD8 fraction, which excluded terminally differentiated effector memory CD45RA+ cells. This entry is derived from a study of shared clonotypes between healthy human individuals. CDR3 size: 17 residues. After removal of 0 bases from V and 5 bases from J, the junction contained 11 bases not matched to a gene. The germline V gene encodes CDR1 MNHEY and CDR2 SMNVEV (reference sequence). Sequencing was performed with immunoSEQ multiplex PCR; in TCRdb, only in-frame clones are kept and a portion is missing. This sample carries around 550,000 clones, 85% to 95% of them seen once, and the ten largest clones take about 0.11%.

This receptor was identified in a woman aged 25 to 39 in good health. Sequenced input: naive CD8+ T cells sorted from blood. V usage is TRBV27 and J usage is TRBJ2-3; TRBD2 aligns across 7 bases. Written as DNA, the CDR3 is TGTGCCAGCAGTTTATCGATCGCGGGGGAGAGCGGAGATACGCAGTATTTT. This sequence encodes CASSLSIAGESGDTQYF.